Reported below is one TCR beta chain. The sample originates from a study of blood T cell repertoires in COVID-19. On the study more broadly: There were acute and convalescent COVID-19 samples, and they came from the United States, Italy and Spain.

The germline V gene encodes CDR1 SNHLY and CDR2 FYNNEI. V was cut by 4 bases and J by 4 bases, with 13 bases left in between. The CDR3 runs to 15 residues. The authors' processing: Estimation of nucleated cell counts was performed using reference gene primer amplification. Only in-frame clones appear in the TCRdb table, and some are missing; sequencing was by immunoSEQ multiplex PCR. From that table come the V and J calls and clone size; the DNA was used to work out D and trimming. The sample lists some 300,000 clones, around 89% occurring once. The chain couples TRBV2 to TRBJ1-4; D uncertain. The sequencing sample was made of peripheral blood. The sequence was collected from a woman aged 25-40 years who had recovered from COVID-19. Here the CDR3 reads CASSGRGQVNEKLFF. The CDR3 coding sequence is TGTGCCAGCAGTGGACGTGGGCAGGTTAATGAAAAACTGTTTTTT.